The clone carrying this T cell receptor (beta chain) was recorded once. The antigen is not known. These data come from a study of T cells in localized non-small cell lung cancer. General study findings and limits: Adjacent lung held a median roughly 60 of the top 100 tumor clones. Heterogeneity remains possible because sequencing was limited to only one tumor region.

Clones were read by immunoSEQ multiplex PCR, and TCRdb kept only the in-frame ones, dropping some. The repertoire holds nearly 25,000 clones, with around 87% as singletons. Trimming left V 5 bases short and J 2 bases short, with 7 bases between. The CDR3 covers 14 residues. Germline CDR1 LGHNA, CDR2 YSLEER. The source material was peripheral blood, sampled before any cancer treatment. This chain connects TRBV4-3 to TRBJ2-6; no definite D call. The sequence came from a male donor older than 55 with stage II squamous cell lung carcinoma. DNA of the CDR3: TGCGCCAGCAGCAAGTCGGCTGGGGCCAACGTCCTGACTTTC. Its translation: CASSKSAGANVLTF.